What follows describes a single TCR beta chain. The antigen is undetermined. This CDR3 is also generated by other DNA sequences in the sample. These data are taken from a study of cytomegalovirus exposure and HLA in healthy donors. This CDR3 region has 16 residues. The germline V gene encodes CDR1 LNHNV and CDR2 YYDKDF (reference sequence). Trimming removed 0 bases at V and 4 bases at J, with 15 bases between. The PCR had 60 Vbeta and 13 Jbeta primers. Repertoires were generated with immunoSEQ multiplex PCR, while TCRdb's copy carries only in-frame clones and drops some. The sample lists about 100,000 clones; under 80% were seen once. Study-wide results and limits: Three CMV-associated chains proved CMV antigen-specific in vitro.

The sequence came from a man aged 40-50 years in good health and CMV-seropositive. The sample comprised PBMCs. V usage is TRBV15 and J usage is TRBJ1-2; possible D gene TRBD1, 5 bases. The DNA of the CDR3 is TGTGCCACCAGCAGAGATCGGGGGTCTTCCAGCTATGGCTACACCTTC. Its translation: CATSRDRGSSSYGYTF.